Each of the 20 T cell receptor beta chains below was sequenced from the same sample in a study of blood T cell repertoires in COVID-19. Method: immunoSEQ multiplex PCR; TCRdb's copy keeps in-frame clones and lacks some. The sample gives tens of thousands of clones, 80% to 90% of which show up once; nearly 5% is in the top ten. Material: peripheral blood. The receptor set was obtained from a woman older than 75 with active or convalescent COVID-19.

The DNA of the CDR3 is TGTGCCAGCAGCCAACAGGGGAGCTCCTACGAGCAGTACTTC. Translated: CASSQQGSSYEQYF. V gene TRBV3-1 (or the pseudogene TRBV3-2) combines with J gene TRBJ2-7; possibly TRBD1 for D (6 bases). This CDR3 is 14 amino acids long. Germline assignment: CDR1 LGHDT and CDR2 YNNKEL (reference sequence). V lost 2 bases, J lost 0 bases, and 8 bases lay in between.

The chain uses TRBV5-4 and TRBJ2-3, with 8 nucleotides matching TRBD1. Germline trimming cut 1 base from V and 7 bases from J; bases unmatched to any gene: 2. There are 13 residues in the CDR3. Germline loops: CDR1 SGHNT, CDR2 YYREEE (reference sequence). The CDR3 DNA sequence: TGTGCCAGCAGCTTGCAGGGGGCGAATACGCAGTATTTT. It codes for CASSLQGANTQYF.

The rearrangement links TRBV9 to TRBJ2-2; 9 nucleotides align to TRBD1. J was trimmed by 7 bases and V by 1 base; bases with no gene match: 5. This CDR3 is 15 amino acids long. The germline V gene has CDR1 SGDLS and CDR2 YYNGEE. CDR3 in DNA: TGTGCCAGCAGCGTACGGACAGGGGCGGGCGGGGAGCTGTTTTTT. Residues: CASSVRTGAGGELFF.

The chain employs TRBV6-2 or TRBV6-3 and TRBJ2-7, with TRBD2 as a possible D gene (5 bases). Germline V lookup: CDR1 MNHEY, CDR2 SVGEGT. The CDR3 has 14 amino acids. V gave up 4 bases and J gave up 3 bases, with 13 bases separating them. CDR3 sequence (DNA): TGTGCCAGCAGTTCCGGGATCCTAAACTACGAGCAGTACTTC. Its protein product is CASSSGILNYEQYF.

This sequence joins TRBV28 and TRBJ1-2, with 7 nucleotides matching TRBD1. V shed 2 bases, J shed 8 bases, and the junction held 5 bases outside the gene matches. This CDR3 has 13 amino acids. Germline V lookup: CDR1 MDHEN, CDR2 SYDVKM. CDR3: CASSLQGVSGYTF. CDR3 coding DNA: TGTGCCAGCAGTTTACAGGGGGTGAGCGGCTACACCTTC.

The V gene is TRBV24-1, the J gene TRBJ2-1; 7 bases fit TRBD2. The junction had 11 bases not matched to a gene; V was cut back by 4 bases and J by 6 bases. The CDR3 is made up of 16 amino acids. Germline V gene data show CDR1 as KGHDR and CDR2 as SFDVKD. The CDR3 bases are TGTGCCACCAGTGACACGGGGACTACTAGATCCAATGAGCAGTTCTTC. Translating gives CATSDTGTTRSNEQFF.

V is TRBV5-1 and J is TRBJ2-5; possibly TRBD1 for D (5 bases). The germline V gene has CDR1 SGHRS and CDR2 YFSETQ. The CDR3 spans 14 residues. V was clipped by 0 bases and J by 4 bases, with 10 bases between them. In DNA, the CDR3 is TGCGCCAGCAGCTTGGACCCAGGGATAGAGACCCAGTACTTC. Protein product: CASSLDPGIETQYF.

The chain links TRBV25-1 to TRBJ1-5; perhaps TRBD1 as D (5 bases). Germline CDR1 is MGHDK and CDR2 is SYGVNS. V dropped 3 bases and J dropped 2 bases, with 11 bases sitting between them. This CDR3 spans 15 amino acids. CDR3 loop: CASSDISGGNQPQHF. In DNA form, the CDR3 reads TGTGCCAGCAGTGATATATCGGGGGGCAATCAGCCCCAGCATTTT. Using reference TRBV25-1 and TRBJ1-5 for the parts outside the CDR3, the full variable domain is EADIYQTPRYLVIGTGKKITLECSQTMGHDKMYWYQQDPGMELHLIHYSYGVNSTEKGDLSSESTVSRIRTEHFPLTLESARPSHTSQYLCASSDISGGNQPQHFGDGTRLSIL.

The V call is TRBV2, the J call TRBJ2-7; 8 positions agree with TRBD2. Trimming cost V 8 bases and J 0 bases; bases outside gene matches: 3. The CDR3 is made up of 13 amino acids. Per the germline V gene, CDR1 is SNHLY and CDR2 is FYNNEI. The CDR3 bases are TGTGCCAGCGGAGGGACTAGCTCCTACGAGCAGTACTTC. This sequence encodes CASGGTSSYEQYF. Drawing the rest from reference TRBV2 and TRBJ2-7, the complete variable domain is EPEVTQTPSHQVTQMGQEVILRCVPISNHLYFYWYRQILGQKVEFLVSFYNNEISEKSEIFDDQFSVERPDGSNFTLKIRSTKLEDSAMYFCASGGTSSYEQYFGPGTRLTVT.

The chain couples TRBV7-6 to TRBJ2-5; possible D gene TRBD2, 5 bases. Per germline, CDR1 SGHVS and CDR2 FNYEAQ. The ends were cut back, 1 base at V and 2 bases at J, with 14 bases in the middle. This CDR3 is 16 amino acids long. CDR3 sequence (DNA): TGTGCCAGCAGCTTAGGAGCACCCTCGGGGCAAGAGACCCAGTACTTC. Residues: CASSLGAPSGQETQYF.

This chain connects TRBV12-5 to TRBJ2-7, with TRBD1 identical over 9 bases. CDR1 is LGHNT, CDR2 FRNRAP, per germline. CDR3 size: 15 residues. After removal of 5 bases from V and 2 bases from J, the junction contained 7 bases not matched to a gene. The CDR3 sequence is CASGRTGVPTYEQYF. The CDR3 DNA reads as TGTGCTAGTGGTAGGACAGGGGTCCCGACCTACGAGCAGTACTTC.

The rearrangement uses TRBV7-6 and TRBJ2-5, with a possible D match to TRBD2 (6 bases). V lost 1 base and J lost 10, with 19 bases in between. From germline, CDR1 is SGHVS and CDR2 FNYEAQ. This CDR3 is built from 15 residues. The CDR3 spells CASSLVNGGRDGQYF. The CDR3 DNA sequence: TGTGCCAGCAGCTTAGTCAACGGGGGAAGAGACGGCCAGTACTTC.

The gene calls are TRBV9 and TRBJ2-7, with 10 bases identical to TRBD1. Per germline, CDR1 SGDLS and CDR2 YYNGEE. V lost 3 bases to trimming and J lost 6 bases; unmatched junction nucleotides: 9. The length of the CDR3 is 15 residues. The CDR3 nucleotides read TGTGCCAGCAGCGCCCACTCCGGGACAGGGGCCGAGCAGTACTTC. This gives the protein CASSAHSGTGAEQYF.

The chain is built from TRBV6-2 or TRBV6-3 and TRBJ1-2; TRBD1 matches at 8 bases. This CDR3 contains 13 residues. V shed 6 bases and J 6 bases; nucleotides not matched to a gene: 6. Germline V gene sequence: CDR1 MNHEY, CDR2 SVGEGT. This chain's CDR3 is CASSRTGWHGYTF. Here the CDR3 DNA reads TGTGCCAGCAGCAGGACAGGGTGGCATGGCTACACCTTC.

The rearrangement links TRBV4-1 to TRBJ2-7; 14 bases map to TRBD2. Trimming removed 1 base from V and 4 bases from J; junction bases left unmatched: 6. Germline loops: CDR1 MGHRA, CDR2 YSYEKL. This CDR3 is built from 17 residues. The CDR3 DNA is TGCGCCAGCAGCCAAGTCGGGACTAGCGGGAGTCTGTACGAGCAGTACTTC. Protein product: CASSQVGTSGSLYEQYF.

This clone has only a few counts. The chain couples TRBV27 to TRBJ1-2; D uncertain. The CDR3 has 15 residues. The V gene lost 7 bases and the J gene lost 0 bases, with 15 bases spanning the gap. Germline lookup yields CDR1 MNHEY and CDR2 SMNVEV (reference sequence). The CDR3 nucleotides read TGTGCCAGCACGGCTCGTCCGGGAGCTAACTATGGCTACACCTTC. It codes for CASTARPGANYGYTF.

J is TRBJ1-1 and V is TRBV7-2; 9 bases fit TRBD1. The CDR3 has 15 residues. The germline V gene has CDR1 SGHTA and CDR2 FQGNSA. The junction had 5 bases not matched to a gene; V was cut back by 5 bases and J by 1 base. The CDR3, as DNA: TGTGCCAGCAGCGTACCGGGACAGGGGAACACTGAAGCTTTCTTT. This sequence encodes CASSVPGQGNTEAFF.

This clone was picked up a small number of times. The chain joins TRBV4-1 to TRBJ1-5, with 10 bases that match TRBD1. The germline CDR1 and CDR2 sequences are MGHRA and YSYEKL. V lost 1 base, J lost 2 bases, and 11 bases stayed unmatched. The CDR3 consists of 19 residues. CDR3 sequence reads: CASSQAPGQGMVGNQPQHF. CDR3 coding DNA: TGCGCCAGCAGCCAAGCTCCGGGACAGGGGATGGTTGGCAATCAGCCCCAGCATTTT.

The chain joins TRBV10-3 to TRBJ1-1, with D unclear. This CDR3 is built from 14 residues. Germline V gene lookup returns CDR1 ENHRY and CDR2 SYGVKD. Trimming shortened V by 5 bases and J by 0 bases, and 10 bases separated the two germline ends. This CDR3 reads CAISWAAMNTEAFF. The CDR3 bases are TGTGCCATCAGTTGGGCCGCAATGAACACTGAAGCTTTCTTT.

The chain is built from TRBV12-3 or TRBV12-4 and TRBJ1-5, with D possibly being TRBD1 (6 bases). Trimming cost V 3 bases and J 4 bases, with 7 bases left between them. The CDR3 consists of 13 residues. CDR3 DNA sequence: TGTGCCAGCAGTTTGGGACATAATCAGCCCCAGCATTTT. Translation: CASSLGHNQPQHF.